One sample yielded the 3 T cell receptor beta chains listed below, sequenced in a study of identical twins. A single record per CDR3 protein comes from TCRdb applying MiXCR to the 5' RACE reads. This sample has 550,000 to 700,000 distinct CDR3 sequences, with 21% found just once. This sample was shared with a second study, whose subject was T cells expressing NK-cell markers.

Material for sequencing was PBMCs. The receptors shown here come from a young woman in good health.

This clonotype was counted a few times. V and J are TRBV11-2 and TRBJ2-7, with D perhaps being TRBD1 or TRBD2 (5 bases each). The CDR3 is made up of 15 amino acids. V shed 0 bases and J shed 2 bases, with 11 bases lying between them. Germline CDR1 is SGHAT and CDR2 is FQNNGV. This chain's CDR3 is CASSLDRGPTYEQYF. In DNA form, the CDR3 reads TGTGCCAGCAGCTTAGATCGGGGACCCACCTACGAGCAGTACTTC.

This clonotype was detected a few times. The chain carries TRBV20-1 and TRBJ1-2, with 8 bases matching TRBD1. CDR3 length: 13 amino acids. Germline values: CDR1 DFQATT, CDR2 SNEGSKA (reference sequence). V lost 0 bases, J lost 10 bases, and 7 bases stayed unmatched. CDR3 sequence: CSARDPGQGAYTF. CDR3 coding DNA: TGCAGTGCTAGAGATCCAGGACAGGGTGCCTACACCTTC.

This clonotype came up many times. The gene calls are TRBV29-1 and TRBJ2-1; perhaps TRBD2 as D (5 bases). The CDR3 is made up of 14 amino acids. V lost 6 bases and J 2 bases, leaving 14 bases between the germline ends. The germline gives CDR1 SQVTM, CDR2 ANQGSEA. The CDR3 DNA sequence: TGCAGCGTATCCTCCGAGGGCCCCTACAATGAGCAGTTCTTC. Translating it yields CSVSSEGPYNEQFF.